One and the same sample provided the 11 T cell receptor beta chains below, sequenced in a study of cytomegalovirus exposure and HLA in healthy donors (dated by TCRdb to the late 2010s). The library was prepared using the immunoSEQ multiplex PCR assay. The multiplex PCR relied on a mix of 60 forward primers for TCR Vbeta segments and 13 reverse primers for TCR Jbeta segments. Sourced from immuneACCESS, this table was stored by TCRdb with only in-frame sequences that have V and J called. A share of the clones is absent; for the studies checked, an unresolved V gene accounts for under half, and the remainder has no known explanation. This sample comprises just under 95,000 clones, 65% to 85% of them detected only once. 0.95% to 1.5% of the sample is taken by the ten largest. Sequenced sample: PBMCs. These receptors were taken from a girl aged 2-10 years in good health and CMV-seropositive.

This chain connects TRBV29-1 to TRBJ1-1; D unresolved. The CDR3 spans 13 residues. Germline CDR1 SQVTM, CDR2 ANQGSEA. The V end lost 2 bases, the J end lost 8 bases, and 15 bases lay between the germline ends. DNA for the CDR3: TGCAGCGTTGAATCCCTGTCTTCTGGCGAAGCTTTCTTT. This gives the protein CSVESLSSGEAFF.

The rearrangement links TRBV7-9 to TRBJ1-2, with D perhaps TRBD1 (5 bases). V lost 3 bases, J lost 0 bases, and 8 bases lay in between. The length of the CDR3 is 14 residues. Germline V gene lookup returns CDR1 SEHNR and CDR2 FQNEAQ (reference sequence). The CDR3 DNA reads as TGTGCCAGCAGCTTCCAACAGGCTAACTATGGCTACACCTTC. Residues: CASSFQQANYGYTF.

In DNA, the CDR3 is TGTGCCAGCAGCCGAGCGGTGAGCTCCTACAATGAGCAGTTCTTC. Its protein is CASSRAVSSYNEQFF. The rearrangement joins TRBV27 to TRBJ2-1; a weak D match, TRBD2 (5 bases). CDR3 size: 15 residues. Deletions cut 6 bases from V and 0 bases from J, with 12 bases between. Looked up from germline, CDR1 is MNHEY and CDR2 is SMNVEV (reference sequence).

This chain connects TRBV5-1 to TRBJ2-1; 11 bases are shared with TRBD2. CDR3 length: 19 residues. In germline, CDR1 is SGHRS, CDR2 YFSETQ. With 4 bases clipped from V and 7 bases from J, the junction kept 19 bases outside the gene matches. The chain's CDR3 is CASSPPPGTSGKDRNEQFF. In DNA form, the CDR3 reads TGCGCCAGCAGCCCCCCTCCCGGGACTAGCGGCAAAGACCGGAATGAGCAGTTCTTC.

The CDR3 is CASRLARSTGRTVDLPSDTQYF. DNA for the CDR3: TGTGCAAGTCGCTTAGCGCGTTCCACAGGTAGGACCGTGGATCTACCATCAGATACGCAGTATTTT. The rearrangement links TRBV12-2 to TRBJ2-3; TRBD1 was called by the table and not checked on the DNA. TRBV12-2 is a known pseudogene. CDR3 length: 22 amino acids.

CDR3 loop: CASSLSQNTEAFF. In DNA form, the CDR3 reads TGTGCCAGCAGTTTAAGCCAGAACACTGAAGCTTTCTTT. The chain employs TRBV28 and TRBJ1-1, with D unclear. Germline V gene lookup returns CDR1 MDHEN and CDR2 SYDVKM. CDR3 size: 13 residues. Trimming removed 2 bases at V and 1 base at J, with 5 bases between.

A few counts support this clone. The CDR3 here is CSVTTDTWEQYF. The CDR3 bases are TGCAGCGTCACGACGGACACCTGGGAGCAGTACTTC. The rearrangement uses TRBV29-1 and TRBJ2-7, with D possibly TRBD1 on 5 matching bases. Trimming shortened V by 6 bases and J by 7 bases, and 16 bases separated the two germline ends. Germline loops: CDR1 SQVTM, CDR2 ANQGSEA. The CDR3 sequence is 12 residues long.

The chain carries TRBV7-2 and TRBJ1-1; D remains ambiguous. V dropped 2 bases and J dropped 9 bases, with 7 bases sitting between them. The CDR3 contains 11 residues. Germline CDR1 SGHTA, CDR2 FQGNSA. The CDR3 reads CASSLIEQAFF. CDR3 DNA sequence: TGTGCCAGCAGCTTAATCGAGCAAGCTTTCTTT.

The J gene is TRBJ2-1, the V gene TRBV4-3; 11 nucleotides match TRBD2. J gave up 8 bases and V 1 base, and 4 bases lay outside the gene matches. This CDR3 has 15 amino acids. Germline V gene lookup returns CDR1 LGHNA and CDR2 YSLEER. CDR3 residues: CASSQGSGRADEQFF. The CDR3, as DNA: TGCGCCAGCAGCCAAGGTAGCGGGAGGGCCGATGAGCAGTTCTTC.

The chain couples TRBV28 to TRBJ2-2; D call uncertain. The CDR3 length is 12 residues. Trimming pared 7 bases from V and 6 bases from J, leaving 9 bases between. CDR1 MDHEN and CDR2 SYDVKM come from the germline V gene. CDR3 DNA sequence: TGTGCCAGCATGATAGTTTCCGGGGAGCTGTTTTTT. It codes for CASMIVSGELFF.

In its sample, this clone was seen a few times. The chain is built from TRBV5-6 and TRBJ1-1; D unclear. The length of the CDR3 is 11 residues. V dropped 3 bases and J dropped 7 bases, with 7 bases sitting between them. Germline V lookup: CDR1 SGHDT, CDR2 YYEEEE. The CDR3 sequence: CASSSYNEAFF. CDR3 DNA sequence: TGTGCCAGCAGCTCTTATAATGAAGCTTTCTTT.